A selection of T cell receptor beta chains follows, all from one sample in a study of blood T cells in healthy people across ages. TCRdb fed the 5' RACE reads into MiXCR, producing one record per CDR3 protein. The data contain roughly 680,000 distinct CDR3 sequences, over 40% of them singletons. Sequenced material: blood. These receptors were obtained from a woman at least 80 years old in good health. Each CDR3 is given with its conserved first and last residue. D genes are given only for firm matches. Size is omitted from some rows. Given values are once, few, many or a class for expanded clones.

V	D	size	J	CDR3	DNA
TRBV7-2	-	-	TRBJ2-3	CASSRPTSPQLYF	TGTGCCAGCAGTCGACCAACTAGCCCCCAGTTGTATTTT
TRBV10-3	TRBD2	-	TRBJ2-3	CAICESLAGGTDTQYF	TGTGCCATCTGTGAGTCGTTAGCGGGGGGCACAGATACGCAGTATTTT
TRBV5-1	-	many	TRBJ2-1	CASSLTPGVDEQFF	TGCGCCAGCAGCTTGACCCCGGGCGTCGATGAGCAGTTCTTC
TRBV6-6	-	-	TRBJ2-5	CASSYAGSVWETQYF	TGTGCCAGCAGTTACGCGGGTTCAGTGTGGGAGACCCAGTACTTC
TRBV20-1	-	many	TRBJ2-7	CSARDGALGEQYF	TGCAGTGCTAGAGATGGAGCCCTTGGGGAGCAGTACTTC
TRBV12-3/TRBV12-4	TRBD2	few	TRBJ2-2	CASNNLLPGGSGELFF	TGTGCCAGCAACAACCTCTTACCGGGAGGGTCCGGGGAGCTGTTTTTT
TRBV11-2	-	-	TRBJ2-7	CASSSSRDGPYEQYF	TGTGCCAGCAGCTCTTCCCGGGACGGACCCTACGAGCAGTACTTC
TRBV20-1	TRBD1	few	TRBJ1-1	CSAGQGGTEAFF	TGCAGTGCTGGACAGGGGGGTACTGAAGCTTTCTTT
TRBV4-1	-	-	TRBJ2-7	CASSQRTAYEQYF	TGCGCCAGCAGCCAAAGGACAGCATACGAGCAGTACTTC
TRBV6-5	-	many	TRBJ2-1	CASSWGGGNEQFF	TGTGCCAGCAGTTGGGGAGGAGGGAATGAGCAGTTCTTC
TRBV20-1	-	many	TRBJ2-6	CSAKSSSGANVLTF	TGCAGTGCCAAAAGTTCATCTGGGGCCAACGTCCTGACTTTC
TRBV6-5	-	-	TRBJ1-2	CASRNPGANYGYTF	TGTGCCAGCAGAAATCCAGGGGCCAACTATGGCTACACCTTC
TRBV28	-	few	TRBJ2-7	CASSGVGGAVQYF	TGTGCCAGCAGTGGGGTTGGCGGGGCCGTTCAGTACTTC
TRBV7-3	TRBD1	-	TRBJ2-7	CASSNEDRGLSSEQYF	TGTGCCAGCAGTAACGAGGACAGGGGGCTTTCTAGTGAGCAGTACTTC